The clone carrying this TCR beta chain was detected only a few times. Its specificity is not known. The V and J ends lost 4 bases and 2 bases respectively, with 10 bases between them. The V gene's germline CDR1 is GTSNPN and CDR2 SVGIG (reference sequence). The CDR3 contains 13 residues. The data are from a study of T-cell memory formation after mild COVID-19. Study results and caveats: Researchers found some responding clones in pre-infection memory, a sign that cross-reactive memory joined.

TCRdb independently ran MiXCR on the 5' RACE reads; one entry per CDR3 protein. Here the sample spans 140,000 or so distinct CDR3 sequences, 6% to 7% being singletons. The source is an adult woman who had mild COVID-19 (a few samples of this study predate the infection). Cell type and time point are not known. The gene calls are TRBV30 and TRBJ2-3, with D perhaps matching TRBD2 (5 bases). Source material: PBMCs or a T cell subset sorted from them (not recorded which). CDR3 sequence reads: CAWTKGATDTQYF. The CDR3 DNA is TGTGCCTGGACAAAGGGAGCCACAGATACGCAGTATTTT.